The clone carrying this T cell receptor beta chain came up many times. The antigen is not known. This sample is part of a study of T-cell reconstitution after alpha-beta-depleted transplantation in children. Study results and caveats: When one year had passed after transplant, most T-cell counts and diversity came from newly produced T cells. Reportedly, alpha-beta T cells present about two months post-transplant originated from several hundred expanded clones of graft origin.

Unique molecular identifiers featured in how the TCRbeta library was prepared. TCRdb passed the PCR reads through MiXCR, listing each CDR3 protein once. The sample consists of roughly 66,000 distinct CDR3 sequences, over 4.5% of them appearing once. The V gene's germline CDR1 is SGHAT and CDR2 FQNNGV. The CDR3 runs 18 residues. The V end was cut by 1 base, the J end by 4 bases, with 20 bases between. V gene TRBV11-2 combines with J gene TRBJ2-1; a weak D match, TRBD2 (6 bases). The sequences come from PBMCs, mostly from graft donor cells, collected 180 days after TCRalphabeta/CD19-depleted stem cell transplant. The source is a boy under two years old who had a stem cell transplant for acute myeloid leukemia, so the T cells may come from the graft donor. The CDR3 nucleotides are TGTGCCAGCAGCTTAGGTAGCGGAGGTTCATACCCTTACAATGAGCAGTTCTTC. It encodes CASSLGSGGSYPYNEQFF.